This TCR beta chain was sequenced in a study of technical replicates of blood from a few donors. Assay used: immunoSEQ multiplex PCR; TCRdb lists only in-frame clones, some missing. Found here are approximately 59,000 clones, more than 75% of them singletons; the top ten hold approximately 5.4%. The CDR3 covers 14 residues. CDR1 and CDR2 from the germline V gene are SGHTA and FQGNSA. V was cut by 4 bases and J by 0 bases, with 10 bases left in between. The chain is built from TRBV7-2 and TRBJ2-7; D is uncertain. The clonotype originates from a human donor in good health. Some clones in this sample may be carry-over from other donors' samples. Sequencing was done on a sample of PBMCs. The CDR3 coding sequence is TGTGCCAGCAGCTACAGTCAGAACTCCTACGAGCAGTACTTC. This translates into CASSYSQNSYEQYF.